The clone carrying this TCR beta chain was picked up a small number of times. The sample originates from a study of T-cell reconstitution after alpha-beta-depleted transplantation in children. Unique molecular identifiers were used to barcode this TCRbeta library. TCRdb processed the PCR reads anew with MiXCR; each CDR3 protein has one entry. This sample has hundreds of thousands of distinct CDR3 sequences, with around 12% found just once. The V segment lost 5 bases and the J segment 4 bases; nucleotides outside the gene matches: 4. Looked up from germline, CDR1 is MDHEN and CDR2 is SYDVKM. This CDR3 spans 15 amino acids.

This material consisted of PBMCs from the stem cell graft donor, taken from the stem cell graft. The sequence came from a human donor who donated a stem cell graft to a child with acute lymphoblastic leukemia. J is TRBJ2-3 and V is TRBV28, with TRBD2 identical over 12 bases. The CDR3 loop is CASSPSGRAPDTQYF. The CDR3 region has the DNA TGTGCCAGCAGTCCTAGCGGGAGGGCCCCAGATACGCAGTATTTT.